Described below is a single TCR beta chain sequence and its context. This entry comes from a study of cytomegalovirus exposure and HLA in healthy donors. Study-wide background: The roughly 130 validation repertoires used the same platform as the roughly 700 first-cohort repertoires (as reported by a later analysis).

The junction had 10 bases not matched to a gene; V was cut back by 3 bases and J by 9 bases. This CDR3 has 16 residues. CDR1 and CDR2 (germline): SNHLY, FYNNEI. This table comes from immunoSEQ multiplex PCR, and its TCRdb copy is limited to in-frame clones, with some not included. The sample lists over 150,000 clones, about 86% occurring once. Input material: PBMCs. The J gene is TRBJ1-6, the V gene TRBV2; 8 positions match TRBD1. The clonotype was recovered from a man aged 18 to 30 in good health and CMV-seropositive. CDR3 loop: CASSDQGAQLASPLHF. CDR3 in DNA: TGTGCCAGCAGTGACCAGGGGGCGCAATTAGCTTCACCCCTCCACTTT.